The rows below give T cell receptor beta chains drawn from one sample of a study of post-analysis software for immune sequencing data. TCRdb independently ran MiXCR on the PCR reads; one entry per CDR3 protein. The repertoire holds fewer than 850,000 distinct CDR3 sequences, with roughly 30% as singletons. Sequencing was carried out using blood. These receptors were obtained from a girl aged 5-17 years with multiple sclerosis. Both conserved end residues are part of each CDR3. The order of the fields is J gene, clone size, D gene, V gene, CDR3 protein, CDR3 DNA. D genes are given only for firm matches. Some rows mark clone size as missing; the rest say once, few, many or name a class of expanded clone.

J: TRBJ2-5; size: -; D: TRBD2; V: TRBV9; CDR3: CASSLAGAQETRYF; DNA: TGTGCCAGCAGCCTAGCGGGGGCTCAAGAGACCCGGTACTTC
J: TRBJ2-1; size: -; D: -; V: TRBV7-2; CDR3: CASSLVRGTRGGNEQFF; DNA: TGTGCCAGCAGCTTAGTTCGTGGGACCAGAGGGGGCAATGAGCAGTTCTTC
J: TRBJ2-7; size: -; D: -; V: TRBV14; CDR3: CASSQELGGEQYF; DNA: TGTGCCAGCAGCCAAGAACTCGGTGGCGAGCAGTACTTC
J: TRBJ1-1; size: -; D: -; V: TRBV6-5; CDR3: CASRAPRGRGAEAFF; DNA: TGTGCCAGCAGAGCCCCCCGGGGGCGAGGCGCTGAAGCTTTCTTT
J: TRBJ1-2; size: -; D: TRBD1; V: TRBV12-3/TRBV12-4; CDR3: CASSVQGAYGYAF; DNA: TGTGCCAGCAGTGTACAGGGGGCTTATGGCTACGCCTTC
J: TRBJ2-7; size: -; D: TRBD2; V: TRBV20-1; CDR3: CSAPPSGRTYEQYF; DNA: TGCAGTGCGCCTCCTAGCGGGAGGACGTACGAGCAGTACTTC
J: TRBJ2-3; size: -; D: -; V: TRBV20-1; CDR3: CSAIRGGRTDTQYF; DNA: TGCAGTGCTATCAGGGGTGGTCGCACAGATACGCAGTATTTT
J: TRBJ2-7; size: -; D: TRBD1; V: TRBV28; CDR3: CASSIDRAREQYF; DNA: TGTGCCAGCAGCATCGACAGGGCGAGGGAGCAGTACTTC
J: TRBJ1-2; size: many; D: TRBD1; V: TRBV11-2; CDR3: CASSVVTGEGYTF; DNA: TGTGCCAGCAGCGTGGTCACAGGGGAAGGCTACACCTTC
J: TRBJ2-6; size: few; D: -; V: TRBV6-5; CDR3: CASSYDPFRANVLTF; DNA: TGTGCCAGCAGTTATGATCCTTTTAGGGCCAACGTCCTGACTTTC
J: TRBJ2-1; size: few; D: -; V: TRBV7-2; CDR3: CASTLNSYNEQFF; DNA: TGTGCCAGCACCCTGAACAGTTACAATGAGCAGTTCTTC
J: TRBJ2-7; size: few; D: TRBD1; V: TRBV28; CDR3: CASSSRTTGVVSYEQYF; DNA: TGTGCCAGCAGTTCCCGAACCACAGGGGTCGTATCCTACGAGCAGTACTTC
J: TRBJ2-3; size: -; D: -; V: TRBV12-3/TRBV12-4; CDR3: CASTQGNPYTDTQYF; DNA: TGTGCCAGCACCCAAGGAAACCCATACACAGATACGCAGTATTTT
J: TRBJ2-5; size: -; D: -; V: TRBV6-6; CDR3: CASSYGGLQETQYF; DNA: TGTGCCAGCAGTTACGGGGGGCTGCAAGAGACCCAGTACTTC
J: TRBJ1-2; size: few; D: -; V: TRBV2; CDR3: CASSVSRVGGDGYTF; DNA: TGTGCCAGCAGTGTTTCCAGGGTTGGAGGGGATGGCTACACCTTC